This T cell receptor beta chain stems from a study of blood T cell repertoires in COVID-19. V lost 5 bases and J 8 bases, leaving 10 bases between the germline ends. This CDR3 spans 11 amino acids. Data came from immunoSEQ multiplex PCR; TCRdb stores just in-frame clones and leaves some out. The data contain 300,000 or so clones, 85% to 90% of them seen just once; the ten biggest clones take up roughly 2.9%. The chain uses TRBV12-3 or TRBV12-4 and TRBJ2-7; perhaps TRBD2 as D (6 bases). The receptor comes from a woman in her 30s with COVID-19, enrolled during active disease. Sample: peripheral blood. The CDR3 nucleotides read TGTGCCAGCAGTAGGGACTTTAAGCAGTACTTC. Its translation: CASSRDFKQYF.